This T cell receptor beta chain emerged from a study of identifying expanded T cells in peripheral blood. Assay: immunoSEQ multiplex PCR; the TCRdb copy retains only in-frame clones and omits some. The data show some 72,000 clones, under 90% seen once. No infections or other immune events were documented during collection. The CDR3 loop spans 15 amino acids. J gave up 4 bases and V 6 bases, and 9 bases lay outside the gene matches. Looked up from germline, CDR1 is LNHDA and CDR2 is SQIVND (reference sequence). The rearrangement links TRBV19 to TRBJ1-5, with 7 bases that match TRBD1. The sequenced sample was blood. This receptor was identified in a person aged 18 to 69 in good health. Written as DNA, the CDR3 is TGTGCCAGTAGGACCATGGGGACAGTAAATCAGCCCCAGCATTTT. Its translation: CASRTMGTVNQPQHF. The entire variable domain, with the rest obtained from reference TRBV19 and TRBJ1-5, is as follows: DGGITQSPKYLFRKEGQNVTLSCEQNLNHDAMYWYRQDPGQGLRLIYYSQIVNDFQKGDIAEGYSVSREKKESFPLTVTSAQKNPTAFYLCASRTMGTVNQPQHFGDGTRLSIL.